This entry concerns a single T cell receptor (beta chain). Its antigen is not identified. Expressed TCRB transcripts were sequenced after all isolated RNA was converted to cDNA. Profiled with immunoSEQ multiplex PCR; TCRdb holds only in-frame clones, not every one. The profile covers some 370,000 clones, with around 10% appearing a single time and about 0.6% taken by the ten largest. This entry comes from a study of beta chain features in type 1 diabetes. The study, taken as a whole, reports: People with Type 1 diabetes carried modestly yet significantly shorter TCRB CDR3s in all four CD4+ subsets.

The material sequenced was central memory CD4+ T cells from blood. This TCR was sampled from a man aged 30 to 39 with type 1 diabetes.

Here the CDR3 DNA reads TGCGCCAGCAGCTTGGAGGGGACGGATTACAATGAGCAGTTCTTC. Its protein product is CASSLEGTDYNEQFF. The V and J genes are TRBV5-1 and TRBJ2-1; D assignment may be TRBD1 or TRBD2 (5 bases each). The germline V gene has CDR1 SGHRS and CDR2 YFSETQ. The CDR3 has 15 amino acids. Trimming shortened V by 0 bases and J by 4 bases, and 11 bases separated the two germline ends.